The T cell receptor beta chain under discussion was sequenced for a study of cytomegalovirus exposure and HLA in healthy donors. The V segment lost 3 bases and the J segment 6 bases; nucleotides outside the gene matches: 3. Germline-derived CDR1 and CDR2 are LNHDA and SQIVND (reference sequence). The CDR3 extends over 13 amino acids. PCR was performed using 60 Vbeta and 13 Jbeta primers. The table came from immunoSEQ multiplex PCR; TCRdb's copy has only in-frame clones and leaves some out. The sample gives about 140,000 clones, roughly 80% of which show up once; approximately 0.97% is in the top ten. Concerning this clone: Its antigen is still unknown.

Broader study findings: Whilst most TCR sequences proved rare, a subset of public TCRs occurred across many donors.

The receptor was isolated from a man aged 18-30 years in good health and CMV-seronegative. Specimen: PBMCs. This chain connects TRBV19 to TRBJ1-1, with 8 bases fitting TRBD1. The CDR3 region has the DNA TGTGCCAGTAGTATGGCAGGGGGCTCTGAAGCTTTCTTT. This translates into CASSMAGGSEAFF.